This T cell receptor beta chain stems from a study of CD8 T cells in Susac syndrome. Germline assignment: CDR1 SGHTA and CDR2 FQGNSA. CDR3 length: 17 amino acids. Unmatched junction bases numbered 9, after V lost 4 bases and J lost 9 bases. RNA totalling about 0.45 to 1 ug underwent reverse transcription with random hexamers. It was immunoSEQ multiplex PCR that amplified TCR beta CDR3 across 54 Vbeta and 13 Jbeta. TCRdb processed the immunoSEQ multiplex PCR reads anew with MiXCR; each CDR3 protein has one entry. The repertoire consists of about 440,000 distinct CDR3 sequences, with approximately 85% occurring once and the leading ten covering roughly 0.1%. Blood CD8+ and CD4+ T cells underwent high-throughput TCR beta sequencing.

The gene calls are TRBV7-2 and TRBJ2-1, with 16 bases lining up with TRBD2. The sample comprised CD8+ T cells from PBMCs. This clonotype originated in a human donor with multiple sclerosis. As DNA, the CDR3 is TGTGCCAGCAGCTCAACTGAGGGACTAGCGGGGGGGACTGAGCAGTTCTTC. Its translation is CASSSTEGLAGGTEQFF.